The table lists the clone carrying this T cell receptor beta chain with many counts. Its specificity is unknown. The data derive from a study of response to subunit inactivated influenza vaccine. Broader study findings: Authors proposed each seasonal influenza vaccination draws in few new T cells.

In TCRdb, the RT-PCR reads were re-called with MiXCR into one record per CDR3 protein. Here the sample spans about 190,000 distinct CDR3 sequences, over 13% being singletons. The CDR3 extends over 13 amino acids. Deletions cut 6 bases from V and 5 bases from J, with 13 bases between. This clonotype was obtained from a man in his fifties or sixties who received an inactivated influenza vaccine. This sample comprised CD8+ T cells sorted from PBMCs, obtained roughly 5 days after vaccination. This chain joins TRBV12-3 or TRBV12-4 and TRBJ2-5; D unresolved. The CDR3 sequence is CASSSLPVETQYF. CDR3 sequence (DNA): TGTGCCAGCAGCTCACTTCCGGTGGAGACCCAGTACTTC.